This T cell receptor beta chain stems from a study of OX40 agonist ivuxolimab in advanced cancers. Study-level information: Administration of intravenous ivuxolimab to patients occurred every 2 weeks at 0.01 to 10 mg/kg.

On this clone itself: Antigen specificity is unknown.

This table comes from immunoSEQ multiplex PCR, and its TCRdb copy is limited to in-frame clones, with some not included. This table holds some 26,000 clones, roughly three quarters found once. Study results and caveats: CD4+ T cells averaged fewer expanded clones than CD8+ T cells.

The source material was CD4+ or CD8+ T cells sorted from blood, sampled in a trial of the OX40 agonist ivuxolimab. The receptor comes from an adult with an advanced solid tumor such as melanoma, head and neck, liver or kidney cancer.

Written as DNA, the CDR3 is TGTGCCAGCAGTATGGTTTTTTGGGGGATCTCTGGAAACACCATATATTTT. This sequence encodes CASSMVFWGISGNTIYF. The chain has TRBV2 and TRBJ1-3, with D perhaps TRBD1 (5 bases). This CDR3 is built from 17 residues. CDR1 and CDR2 from the germline V gene are SNHLY and FYNNEI. Trimming took off 5 bases at V and 0 bases at J, with 17 bases between the two ends.